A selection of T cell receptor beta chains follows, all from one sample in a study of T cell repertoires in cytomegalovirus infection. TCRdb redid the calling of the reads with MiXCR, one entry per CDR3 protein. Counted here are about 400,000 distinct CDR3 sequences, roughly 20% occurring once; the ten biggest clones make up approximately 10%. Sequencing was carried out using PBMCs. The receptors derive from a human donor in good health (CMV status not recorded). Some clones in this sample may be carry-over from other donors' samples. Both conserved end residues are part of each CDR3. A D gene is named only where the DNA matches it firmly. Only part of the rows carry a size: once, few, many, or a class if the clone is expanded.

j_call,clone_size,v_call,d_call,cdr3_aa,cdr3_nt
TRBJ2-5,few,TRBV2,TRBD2,CASRGLAGGSAQYF,TGTGCCAGCCGGGGACTAGCGGGAGGCTCGGCCCAGTACTTC
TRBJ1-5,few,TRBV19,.,CASSIQTWGVGQPQHF,TGTGCCAGTAGTATCCAGACGTGGGGCGTAGGTCAGCCCCAGCATTTT
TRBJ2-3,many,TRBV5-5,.,CASSLPLSDSIDTQYF,TGTGCCAGCAGCTTGCCCCTATCTGACAGTATAGATACGCAGTATTTT
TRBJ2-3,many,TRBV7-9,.,CASSPGPGMGDTQYF,TGTGCCAGCAGCCCAGGGCCTGGGATGGGAGATACGCAGTATTTT
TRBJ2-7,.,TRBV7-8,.,CASSPMKLRSYEQYF,TGTGCCAGCAGCCCGATGAAGTTACGCTCCTACGAGCAGTACTTC
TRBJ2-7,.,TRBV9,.,CASSADRGRRQYF,TGTGCCAGCAGCGCAGACCGGGGACGGAGGCAGTACTTC
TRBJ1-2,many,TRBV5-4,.,CASSLSESVRYGYTF,TGTGCCAGCAGCTTGAGTGAGTCAGTGCGGTATGGCTACACCTTC
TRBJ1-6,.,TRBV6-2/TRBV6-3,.,CASSYRPGGRNSPLHF,TGTGCCAGCAGTTACCGGCCGGGGGGGCGAAATTCACCCCTCCACTTT
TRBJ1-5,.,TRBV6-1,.,CASTLESSNQPQHF,TGTGCCAGCACTCTGGAAAGTAGCAATCAGCCCCAGCATTTT
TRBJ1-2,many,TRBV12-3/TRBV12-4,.,CASSTRGDYGYTF,TGTGCCAGCAGTACTCGAGGAGACTATGGCTACACCTTC
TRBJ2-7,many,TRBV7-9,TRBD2,CASVPSGAAREQYF,TGTGCCAGCGTCCCAAGCGGGGCCGCGAGAGAGCAGTACTTC
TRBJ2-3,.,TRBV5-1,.,CASSSWGTPEDTDTQYF,TGCGCCAGCAGCTCGTGGGGGACCCCGGAGGACACAGATACGCAGTATTTT
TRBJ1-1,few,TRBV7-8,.,CASSSVPLQAFF,TGTGCCAGCAGCTCGGTCCCTCTCCAAGCTTTCTTT
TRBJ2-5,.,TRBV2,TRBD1,CASLTGGGEETQYF,TGTGCCAGCCTGACAGGGGGCGGCGAAGAGACCCAGTACTTC
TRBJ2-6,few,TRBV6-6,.,CASSRALTSGANVLTF,TGTGCCAGCAGTAGGGCTCTCACATCTGGGGCCAACGTCCTGACTTTC
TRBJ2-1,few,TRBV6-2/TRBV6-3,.,CASSYYEGSYNEQFF,TGTGCCAGCAGTTACTATGAGGGCTCCTACAATGAGCAGTTCTTC
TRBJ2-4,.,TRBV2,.,CASSEERWGENIQYF,TGTGCCAGCAGTGAAGAGCGTTGGGGTGAAAACATTCAGTACTTC
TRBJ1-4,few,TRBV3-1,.,CASSPRTSLINEKLFF,TGTGCCAGCAGCCCCAGGACAAGCTTAATTAATGAAAAACTGTTTTTT
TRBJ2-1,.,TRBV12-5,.,CASVSSWGEQFF,TGTGCTAGTGTCAGCTCCTGGGGAGAGCAGTTCTTC
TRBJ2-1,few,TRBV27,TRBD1,CASSVSGTGRNEQFF,TGTGCCAGCAGTGTATCGGGGACAGGGAGGAATGAGCAGTTCTTC
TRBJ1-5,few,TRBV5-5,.,CASSQTAGDQPQHF,TGTGCCAGCAGCCAGACGGCCGGCGATCAGCCCCAGCATTTT
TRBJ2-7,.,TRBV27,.,CASSLLSGNEQYF,TGTGCCAGCAGTTTATTATCCGGGAACGAGCAGTACTTC
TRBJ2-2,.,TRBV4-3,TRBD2,CASSQDIREDTGELFF,TGCGCCAGCAGCCAAGATATACGGGAGGACACCGGGGAGCTGTTTTTT
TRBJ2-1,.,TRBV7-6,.,CASSQGKGPPYNEQFF,TGTGCCAGCAGCCAAGGGAAAGGGCCCCCCTACAATGAGCAGTTCTTC
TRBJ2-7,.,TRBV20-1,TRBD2,CSARGTSGAYYEQYF,TGCAGTGCCCGTGGGACTAGCGGGGCCTACTACGAGCAGTACTTC
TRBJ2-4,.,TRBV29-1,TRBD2,CSVDGGGGGNIQYF,TGCAGCGTTGACGGGGGGGGAGGCGGGAACATTCAGTACTTC
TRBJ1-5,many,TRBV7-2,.,CASSSGVQPQHF,TGTGCCAGCAGCTCCGGTGTACAGCCCCAGCATTTT
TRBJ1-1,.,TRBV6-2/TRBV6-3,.,CASSYSGVGGTAEAFF,TGTGCCAGCAGTTACTCAGGGGTTGGGGGGACGGCTGAAGCTTTCTTT
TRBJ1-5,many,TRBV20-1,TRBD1,CSALQGDQPQHF,TGCAGTGCCCTTCAGGGGGATCAGCCCCAGCATTTT
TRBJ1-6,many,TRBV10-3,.,CAISEAPGGLGSPLHF,TGTGCCATCAGTGAGGCCCCCGGAGGGCTCGGGTCACCCCTCCACTTT
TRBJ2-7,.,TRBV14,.,CASSLWEAHEQYF,TGTGCCAGCAGCCTTTGGGAGGCCCACGAGCAGTACTTC
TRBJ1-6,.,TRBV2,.,CASIGEVESPLHF,TGTGCCAGCATTGGGGAAGTGGAGAGCCCCCTCCACTTT
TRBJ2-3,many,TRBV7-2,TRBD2,CASSPTSWADTQYF,TGTGCCAGCAGTCCGACTAGCTGGGCAGATACGCAGTATTTT
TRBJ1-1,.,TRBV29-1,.,CSVGVDEAFF,TGCAGCGTTGGAGTTGATGAAGCTTTCTTT
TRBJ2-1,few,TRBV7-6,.,CASSLSRGGGQFF,TGTGCCAGCAGCTTAAGTAGAGGAGGGGGGCAGTTCTTC
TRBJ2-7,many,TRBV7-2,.,CASSLDPAYEQYF,TGTGCCAGCAGCTTAGACCCCGCATACGAGCAGTACTTC
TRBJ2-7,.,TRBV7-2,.,CASSLGTFDEQYF,TGTGCCAGCAGCTTAGGGACATTTGACGAGCAGTACTTC
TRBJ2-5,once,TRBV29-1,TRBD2,CSVSSGGETQYF,TGCAGCGTTTCTAGCGGGGGAGAGACCCAGTACTTC
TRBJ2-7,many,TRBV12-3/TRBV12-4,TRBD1,CASSPRTGNEQYF,TGTGCCAGCAGTCCCCGGACAGGGAACGAGCAGTACTTC
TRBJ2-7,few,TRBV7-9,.,CASSIGTSPGRSREQYF,TGTGCCAGCAGCATAGGAACATCCCCGGGACGGTCCCGAGAGCAGTACTTC
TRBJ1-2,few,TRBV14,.,CASSKRVGGASYGYTF,TGTGCCAGCAGCAAAAGAGTTGGGGGCGCGAGCTATGGCTACACCTTC
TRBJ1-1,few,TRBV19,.,CASSHRKEQLNTEAFF,TGTGCCAGTAGTCATCGGAAGGAGCAGTTAAACACTGAAGCTTTCTTT
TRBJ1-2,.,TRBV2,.,CASSETGPIYGYTF,TGTGCCAGCAGTGAAACAGGGCCTATCTATGGCTACACCTTC
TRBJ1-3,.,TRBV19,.,CASSITAGPSSGNTIYF,TGTGCCAGTAGTATTACGGCGGGACCGAGCTCTGGAAACACCATATATTTT
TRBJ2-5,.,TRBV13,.,CASSDGGARPGETQYF,TGTGCCAGCAGCGACGGCGGGGCTCGGCCGGGAGAGACCCAGTACTTC
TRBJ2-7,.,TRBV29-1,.,CSVEEGGALSLHF,TGCAGCGTTGAAGAGGGGGGGGCCCTCAGCTTGCACTTC